This T cell receptor (beta chain) was documented in a study of vaccination effects on CD4 cells after COVID-19. At the level of the study: Post-vaccine sample collection fell at a median of 72 days after the second dose. Study-wide results and caveats: Relatively few convalescent patients took part in the study, which had no early post-infection timepoints.

Trimming cost V 1 base and J 8 bases, with 8 bases left between them. This CDR3 region has 12 residues. Germline V gives CDR1 SEHNR, CDR2 FQNEAQ (reference sequence). The table came from immunoSEQ multiplex PCR; TCRdb's copy has only in-frame clones and leaves some out. Altogether some 23,000 clones are present, roughly three quarters being singletons, with the ten largest covering 8.2%. This clone was detected a few times. What it binds is unknown. In the ViraFEST assay, antigen-specific CD4+ clonotypes were identified by expansion after peptide-pool stimulation. Culturing for more than eight days preceded CD4+ T cell isolation. Either the mRNA-1273 or the BNT162b2 vaccine was given to participants as two doses. At days 3 and 7, half of the medium was exchanged for IL-2 medium.

The sample in question was CD4+ T cells from PBMCs cultured with SARS-CoV-2 spike peptides, obtained after COVID-19 vaccination. This chain joins TRBV7-9 and TRBJ1-2, with D unclear. This receptor was taken from a human donor who received a COVID-19 vaccine. DNA of the CDR3: TGTGCCAGCAGCTTAGAATTTGCGGGCTACACCTTC. Residues: CASSLEFAGYTF.